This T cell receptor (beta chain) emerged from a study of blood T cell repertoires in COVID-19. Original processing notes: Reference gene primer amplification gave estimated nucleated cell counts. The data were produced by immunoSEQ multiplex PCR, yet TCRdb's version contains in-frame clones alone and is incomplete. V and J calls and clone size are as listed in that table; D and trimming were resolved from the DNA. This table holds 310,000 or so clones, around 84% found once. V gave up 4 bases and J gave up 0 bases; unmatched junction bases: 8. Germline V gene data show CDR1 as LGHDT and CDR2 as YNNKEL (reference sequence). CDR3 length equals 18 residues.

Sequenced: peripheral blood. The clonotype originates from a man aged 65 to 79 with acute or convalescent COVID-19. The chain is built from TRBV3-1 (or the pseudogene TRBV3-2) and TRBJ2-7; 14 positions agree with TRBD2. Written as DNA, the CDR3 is TGTGCCAGCAGCCGTGGACTAGCGGGGGGCCCTAGCTCCTACGAGCAGTACTTC. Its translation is CASSRGLAGGPSSYEQYF.